One sample yielded the 29 T cell receptor beta chains listed below, sequenced in a study of Ad26.COV2.S vaccination and SARS-CoV-2 variants (dated by TCRdb to 2020 to 2022). The library was generated by the immunoSEQ multiplex PCR assay. The immuneACCESS repertoire file appears here via TCRdb, limited to in-frame rearrangements. These files lack a portion of the clones; in checked studies, under half of the deficit traces to unresolved V genes, and the cause of the others is not known. This sample gives a few hundred thousand clones in total; about 80% of them show up just once. The ten biggest clones cover nearly 7.5% of the sample. In light of the paper, this sample's treatment or condition label describes: roughly 18 received Ad26.COV2.S at low or high dose, single or two shots; five or six received placebo; per-sample allocation not given. Repertoires of vaccine and placebo recipients were sequenced from samples collected on day 63 after the first injection.

The source material was peripheral blood, sampled in a trial of Ad26.COV2.S vaccine versus placebo. These receptors all stem from a person aged 18-65 years who received the Ad26.COV2.S COVID-19 vaccine or a placebo.

The chain employs TRBV6-5 and TRBJ1-2; TRBD1 is a possible D gene (5 bases). The CDR3 is made up of 13 amino acids. The germline V gene encodes CDR1 MNHEY and CDR2 SVGAGI. Trimming removed 7 bases at V and 0 bases at J, with 9 bases between. As DNA, the CDR3 is TGTGCCAGCACTAGGGGAGCTAACTATGGCTACACCTTC. The encoded protein is CASTRGANYGYTF.

CDR3 residues: CASSLSPSHSYNSPLHF. CDR3 DNA: TGTGCCAGCAGCCTAAGCCCGTCCCACTCCTATAATTCACCCCTCCACTTT. V is TRBV7-2 and J is TRBJ1-6; no firm D call. The V end was cut by 5 bases, the J end by 0 bases, with 14 bases between. The CDR3 loop spans 17 amino acids. Germline CDR1 and CDR2: SGHTA and FQGNSA.

The V gene is TRBV2, the J gene TRBJ2-3, with D perhaps assigned TRBD1 or TRBD2 (6 bases each). The germline gives CDR1 SNHLY, CDR2 FYNNEI. Trimming took 7 bases from V and 4 from J, leaving 18 bases between them. The CDR3 loop spans 15 amino acids. CDR3 sequence: CASNSWGAGPDTQYF. The CDR3 bases are TGTGCCAGCAATTCATGGGGGGCCGGGCCAGATACGCAGTATTTT.

The J gene is TRBJ2-2, the V gene TRBV5-1, with 9 positions matching TRBD1. V dropped 5 bases and J dropped 5; count of bases not matched to a gene: 10. The V gene's germline CDR1 is SGHRS and CDR2 YFSETQ. CDR3 length equals 16 residues. The DNA for the CDR3 is TGCGCCAGCAGAAGAACCGGGACAGGGAGTACCGGGGAGCTGTTTTTT. Protein: CASRRTGTGSTGELFF. Full variable domain (remainder filled in from reference TRBV5-1 and TRBJ2-2): KAGVTQTPRYLIKTRGQQVTLSCSPISGHRSVSWYQQTPGQGLQFLFEYFSETQRNKGNFPGRFSGRQFSNSRSEMNVSTLELGDSALYLCASRRTGTGSTGELFFGEGSRLTVL.

In this sample, this clone turned up a few times. The rearrangement uses TRBV6-5 and TRBJ1-1; D may be TRBD1 (5 bases). CDR1 is MNHEY and CDR2 is SVGAGI in the germline V gene. The ends were cut back, 5 bases at V and 6 bases at J, with 13 bases in the middle. The CDR3 contains 13 residues. The CDR3 sequence is CASSPSLGAEAFF. In DNA, the CDR3 is TGTGCCAGCAGTCCCTCTTTGGGGGCTGAAGCTTTCTTT.

V gene TRBV5-1 combines with J gene TRBJ2-1; 11 bases are a match to TRBD1. The CDR3 totals 15 residues. Trimming at V came to 2 bases and at J to 10 bases, leaving 8 bases not matched to a gene. Germline V lookup: CDR1 SGHRS, CDR2 YFSETQ. CDR3 nucleotides: TGCGCCAGCAGCTTAAGGACAGGGGGCGCGGGGGAGCAGTTCTTC. The encoded protein is CASSLRTGGAGEQFF. Full variable domain (remainder filled in from reference TRBV5-1 and TRBJ2-1): KAGVTQTPRYLIKTRGQQVTLSCSPISGHRSVSWYQQTPGQGLQFLFEYFSETQRNKGNFPGRFSGRQFSNSRSEMNVSTLELGDSALYLCASSLRTGGAGEQFFGPGTRLTVL.

This sequence joins TRBV3-1 (or the pseudogene TRBV3-2) and TRBJ1-2; D perhaps matches TRBD1 (5 bases). Between the trimmed V and J ends, which lost 4 bases and 10 bases, there was a span of 13 bases. Looked up from germline, CDR1 is LGHDT and CDR2 is YNNKEL (reference sequence). The CDR3 extends over 12 amino acids. CDR3 nucleotide sequence: TGTGCCAGCAGCCGTCTGGTCGGGGCCTACACCTTC. Amino acids: CASSRLVGAYTF.

To note about this clone: The DNA is left out, because the CDR3 cannot be placed on it with certainty; the CDR3 is given as TCRdb lists it. The chain is built from TRBV7-6 and TRBJ2-2. The CDR3 contains 16 residues when both ends are counted. From germline, CDR1 is SGHVS and CDR2 FNYEAQ. The CDR3 protein is CASSLVRGRRAGELFF.

This sequence joins TRBV30 and TRBJ2-1; TRBD2 is a possible D gene (6 bases). The CDR3 covers 17 residues. V was pared by 1 base and J by 7 bases, with 23 bases between. In germline, CDR1 is GTSNPN, CDR2 SVGIG (reference sequence). This chain's CDR3 is CAWSAPDERVPENEQFF. CDR3 sequence (DNA): TGTGCCTGGAGTGCGCCGGATGAGCGGGTCCCCGAAAATGAGCAGTTCTTC.

Only a few counts were recorded for this clone. The chain has TRBV6-5 and TRBJ1-1, with a possible D match to TRBD1 (6 bases). From germline, CDR1 is MNHEY and CDR2 SVGAGI. The CDR3 runs to 13 residues. V was trimmed by 10 bases and J by 0 bases, leaving 12 bases between them. Here the CDR3 DNA reads TGTGCCACCCTAGACAGGATGAACACTGAAGCTTTCTTT. It specifies CATLDRMNTEAFF.

This clone was seen repeatedly, ten times or more. The chain employs TRBV12-5 and TRBJ1-2; TRBD1 matches 10 bases. There are 14 residues in the CDR3. J gave up 5 bases and V 6 bases, and 6 bases lay outside the gene matches. Germline V lookup: CDR1 LGHNT, CDR2 FRNRAP. CDR3 residues: CASGSRDRGYGYTF. The CDR3 DNA reads as TGTGCTAGTGGCTCCCGGGACAGGGGTTATGGCTACACCTTC.

The V and J genes are TRBV6-1 and TRBJ1-4, with 10 bases matching TRBD1. Germline V gene lookup returns CDR1 MNHNS and CDR2 SASEGT. There are 15 residues in the CDR3. The V gene end was trimmed by 3 bases and the J gene end by 5 bases; junction bases not matched to a gene: 3. DNA for the CDR3: TGTGCCAGCAGTGATTCGACAGGGGGCAATGAAAAACTGTTTTTT. Its protein is CASSDSTGGNEKLFF.

This clone was observed once. This CDR3 is CASSLGGDTQYF. CDR3 DNA sequence: TGTGCCAGCAGCTTAGGAGGAGATACGCAGTATTTT. The chain has TRBV13 and TRBJ2-3; D remains ambiguous. V was clipped by 0 bases and J by 5 bases, with 3 bases between them. Germline-derived CDR1 and CDR2 are PRHDT and FYEKMQ (reference sequence). This CDR3 contains 12 residues.

J is TRBJ2-3 and V is TRBV5-1, with TRBD1 matching over 8 bases. The length of the CDR3 is 14 residues. Germline CDR1 reads SGHRS; CDR2 reads YFSETQ. Germline trimming cut 4 bases from V and 1 base from J; bases unmatched to any gene: 2. The CDR3 nucleotides read TGCGCCAGCAGCCAACAGGGGGGCACAGATACGCAGTATTTT. It codes for CASSQQGGTDTQYF.

The genes are TRBV7-9 and TRBJ2-2, with 7 bases lining up with TRBD1. V lost 5 bases, J lost 4 bases, and 10 bases stayed unmatched. The germline CDR1 and CDR2 sequences are SEHNR and FQNEAQ (reference sequence). The CDR3 totals 16 residues. CDR3 in DNA: TGTGCCAGCAGCCCCCTAGGGACAGTTGGCACCGGGGAGCTGTTTTTT. Its protein product is CASSPLGTVGTGELFF.

This rearrangement joins TRBV2 to TRBJ2-5, with D perhaps matching TRBD1 (6 bases). CDR3 length: 14 amino acids. The germline V and J ends were trimmed by 6 bases and 1 base, with 12 bases remaining between them. The germline V gene has CDR1 SNHLY and CDR2 FYNNEI. The CDR3 region has the DNA TGTGCCAGCAGCGGACAGAACTCCCAAGAGACCCAGTACTTC. Protein sequence: CASSGQNSQETQYF.

V and J are TRBV7-2 and TRBJ2-7, with D perhaps TRBD1 (7 bases). V gave up 1 base and J gave up 2 bases, with 12 bases separating them. The CDR3 runs to 15 residues. Germline V gene data show CDR1 as SGHTA and CDR2 as FQGNSA. CDR3 sequence (DNA): TGTGCCAGCAGCTTAGAGGGGGGACAGACCTACGAGCAGTACTTC. Its protein is CASSLEGGQTYEQYF.

J is TRBJ2-7 and V is TRBV5-5, with 8 nucleotides matching TRBD1. The CDR3 is made up of 13 amino acids. The germline CDR1 and CDR2 sequences are SGHKS and YYEKEE (reference sequence). The junction had 5 bases not matched to a gene; V was cut back by 2 bases and J by 7 bases. The CDR3 reads CASSFRTGREQYF. The CDR3 nucleotides are TGTGCCAGCAGCTTCCGGACAGGGAGGGAGCAGTACTTC.

The chain recombines TRBV12-1 with TRBJ2-7. TRBV12-1 is assigned pseudogene status. This CDR3 contains 12 residues. The CDR3 spells CASSFVAYEQYF. DNA of the CDR3: TGTGCCAGCAGCTTTGTGGCCTACGAGCAGTACTTC.

J is TRBJ2-1 and V is TRBV28; 9 nucleotides agree with TRBD2. After removal of 6 bases from V and 9 bases from J, the junction contained 18 bases not matched to a gene. The germline CDR1 and CDR2 sequences are MDHEN and SYDVKM. The length of the CDR3 is 17 residues. CDR3 DNA sequence: TGTGCCAGCAGGGAATTTAGCGGGAGTACCCTATGGAGTGAGCAGTTCTTC. Translation gives CASREFSGSTLWSEQFF.

The genes are TRBV5-1 and TRBJ1-1, with D possibly matching TRBD1 (5 bases). Germline lookup yields CDR1 SGHRS and CDR2 YFSETQ. The V end lost 0 bases, the J end lost 5 bases, and 14 bases lay between the germline ends. The length of the CDR3 is 15 residues. This chain's CDR3 is CASSLEGRGETEAFF. For the CDR3, the DNA is TGCGCCAGCAGCTTGGAAGGTAGGGGAGAGACTGAAGCTTTCTTT.

This chain joins TRBV29-1 and TRBJ2-5; TRBD2 matches at 8 bases. With 4 bases clipped from V and 3 bases from J, the junction kept 13 bases outside the gene matches. Germline V gene sequence: CDR1 SQVTM, CDR2 ANQGSEA. The CDR3 consists of 16 residues. The CDR3 here is CSVVPLAEGREETQYF. The CDR3 nucleotides are TGCAGCGTTGTTCCACTAGCGGAGGGGAGGGAAGAGACCCAGTACTTC.

The chain is built from TRBV6-2 or TRBV6-3 and TRBJ2-5; TRBD2 agrees at 9 bases. Losses at the gene ends were 2 bases for V and 7 bases for J; bases not matched to a gene: 8. CDR3 length equals 15 residues. In germline, CDR1 is MNHEY, CDR2 SVGEGT. CDR3 protein: CASSYRGGAGGTQYF. As DNA, the CDR3 is TGTGCCAGCAGTTACCGCGGGGGGGCCGGGGGGACCCAGTACTTC.

J is TRBJ1-1 and V is TRBV30; 7 positions match TRBD1. The V gene end was trimmed by 5 bases and the J gene end by 2 bases; junction bases not matched to a gene: 5. The CDR3 extends over 13 amino acids. Germline V CDR1 and CDR2: GTSNPN, SVGIG (reference sequence). This CDR3 reads CAWEGQTNTEAFF. The CDR3 DNA reads as TGTGCCTGGGAGGGACAGACAAACACTGAAGCTTTCTTT. Variable domain in full (rest from reference TRBV30 and TRBJ1-1): SQTIHQWPATLVQPVGSPLSLECTVEGTSNPNLYWYRQAAGRGLQLLFYSVGIGQISSEVPQNLSASRPQDRQFILSSKKLLLSDSGFYLCAWEGQTNTEAFFGQGTRLTVV.

The J gene is TRBJ1-3, the V gene TRBV30, with D hard to call. The CDR3 is made up of 16 amino acids. Between the trimmed V and J ends, which lost 5 bases and 0 bases, there was a span of 17 bases. Germline loops: CDR1 GTSNPN, CDR2 SVGIG (reference sequence). The CDR3 loop is CAWLYPRRYSGNTIYF. CDR3 in DNA: TGTGCCTGGCTCTACCCCCGACGGTACTCTGGAAACACCATATATTTT.

The rearrangement uses TRBV5-4 and TRBJ1-4; D is possibly TRBD1 (5 bases). This CDR3 contains 17 residues. CDR1 and CDR2 from the germline V gene are SGHNT and YYREEE (reference sequence). Trimming took 3 bases from V and 0 from J, leaving 15 bases between them. The chain's CDR3 is CASSWGGTAATNEKLFF. CDR3 nucleotides: TGTGCCAGCAGCTGGGGGGGGACCGCTGCAACTAATGAAAAACTGTTTTTT.

This sequence joins TRBV5-4 and TRBJ2-1, with D tentatively TRBD2 (5 bases). CDR3 length: 14 amino acids. The germline V and J ends were trimmed by 1 base and 9 bases, with 14 bases remaining between them. Germline loops: CDR1 SGHNT, CDR2 YYREEE (reference sequence). CDR3 nucleotides: TGTGCCAGCAGCTTGCCAGCCGAGACTACTGAGCAGTTCTTC. Translating it yields CASSLPAETTEQFF. The entire variable domain, with the rest obtained from reference TRBV5-4 and TRBJ2-1, is as follows: ETGVTQSPTHLIKTRGQQVTLRCSSQSGHNTVSWYQQALGQGPQFIFQYYREEENGRGNFPPRFSGLQFPNYSSELNVNALELDDSALYLCASSLPAETTEQFFGPGTRLTVL.

The V and J genes are TRBV27 and TRBJ2-5; 11 bases fit TRBD2. The CDR3 is 14 amino acids. V lost 5 bases, J lost 5 bases, and 4 bases stayed unmatched. Germline CDR1 and CDR2: MNHEY and SMNVEV (reference sequence). In nucleotides, the CDR3 is TGTGCCAGCAGTCCGGGACTAGCGGTGGAGACCCAGTACTTC. Translation gives CASSPGLAVETQYF.

The V and J genes are TRBV6-1 and TRBJ2-7; TRBD1 matches at 7 bases. Germline lookup yields CDR1 MNHNS and CDR2 SASEGT. The CDR3 consists of 15 residues. V lost 0 bases and J lost 2; bases outside the gene matches: 4. The CDR3 sequence: CASSEALGQPYEQYF. CDR3 in DNA: TGTGCCAGCAGTGAAGCGCTGGGACAGCCCTACGAGCAGTACTTC.